The 32 T cell receptor beta chains below were found in one sample sequenced in a study of CD4+ T cells in melanoma. This table comes from immunoSEQ multiplex PCR, and its TCRdb copy is limited to in-frame clones, with some not included. The table records some 110,000 clones, around 92% of them present only once. Sample: peripheral blood. The receptors were sampled from a human donor with melanoma.

The V and J genes are TRBV19 and TRBJ2-7, with 11 bases that match TRBD2. CDR3 length equals 15 residues. Germline V gene lookup returns CDR1 LNHDA and CDR2 SQIVND (reference sequence). Trimming at V came to 6 bases and at J to 6 bases, leaving 10 bases not matched to a gene. CDR3 in DNA: TGTGCCAGTAGCGCCACTAGCGGGAGAATGATCGAGCAGTACTTC. It specifies CASSATSGRMIEQYF.

The chain recombines TRBV10-3 with TRBJ2-1; D is perhaps TRBD2 (6 bases). The V end was cut by 3 bases, the J end by 5 bases, with 17 bases between. This CDR3 has 16 residues. CDR1 is ENHRY and CDR2 is SYGVKD in the germline V gene. As DNA, the CDR3 is TGTGCCATCAGTGATTCCCGGGAGCGTCGGCACAATGAGCAGTTCTTC. It yields the protein CAISDSRERRHNEQFF.

V gene TRBV2 combines with J gene TRBJ2-2, with D maybe TRBD2 (5 bases). The ends were cut back, 7 bases at V and 6 bases at J, with 15 bases in the middle. The CDR3 has 14 residues. The germline V gene has CDR1 SNHLY and CDR2 FYNNEI. The CDR3 reads CASTRTGWAGELFF. For the CDR3, the DNA is TGTGCCAGCACCCGAACGGGGTGGGCCGGGGAGCTGTTTTTT.

The chain joins TRBV28 to TRBJ2-3; D possibly matches TRBD1 or TRBD2 (6 bases each). V lost 3 bases and J lost 3, with 16 bases in between. From germline, CDR1 is MDHEN and CDR2 SYDVKM. The CDR3 contains 16 residues. As DNA, the CDR3 is TGTGCCAGCAGTTTCAGGTGGGGGGCCAGGACAGATACGCAGTATTTT. This sequence encodes CASSFRWGARTDTQYF.

This clone has just one count. CDR3 in amino acids: CASSTSGGTDTQYF. The CDR3 nucleotides read TGTGCCAGCAGTACTAGCGGGGGCACAGATACGCAGTATTTT. The J gene is TRBJ2-3, the V gene TRBV6-1; 10 positions match TRBD2. In germline, CDR1 is MNHNS, CDR2 SASEGT. There are 14 residues in the CDR3. The J segment lost 1 base and the V segment lost 5 bases, leaving 0 bases of the junction unmatched.

The chain joins TRBV30 to TRBJ1-2; the D gene is possibly TRBD1 (5 bases). The CDR3 spans 14 residues. Germline lookup yields CDR1 GTSNPN and CDR2 SVGIG (reference sequence). Trimming removed 0 bases from V and 2 bases from J, with 10 bases in between. CDR3 nucleotides: TGTGCCTGGAGTGTCCAGGGAGAGAACTATGGCTACACCTTC. Translation: CAWSVQGENYGYTF.

V usage is TRBV4-3 and J usage is TRBJ2-7; unclear D gene. Trimming took off 4 bases at V and 0 bases at J, with 19 bases between the two ends. The CDR3 has 17 residues. Germline CDR1 is LGHNA and CDR2 is YSLEER. CDR3 coding DNA: TGCGCCAGCAGCCCTCACCCTCCAGGCAGGTACTCCTACGAGCAGTACTTC. It is translated as CASSPHPPGRYSYEQYF.

V usage is TRBV5-1 and J usage is TRBJ2-5; D possibly corresponds to TRBD2 (5 bases). Trimming shortened V by 0 bases and J by 5 bases, and 14 bases separated the two germline ends. Germline lookup yields CDR1 SGHRS and CDR2 YFSETQ. CDR3 size: 15 residues. CDR3 protein: CASSLAEGMVETQYF. As DNA, the CDR3 is TGCGCCAGCAGCTTGGCCGAGGGTATGGTGGAGACCCAGTACTTC.

This clone came up a few times. V is TRBV4-3 and J is TRBJ2-7; D might be TRBD2 (6 bases). Germline CDR1 LGHNA, CDR2 YSLEER. Trimming took off 0 bases at V and 8 bases at J, with 20 bases between the two ends. The CDR3 is 16 amino acids. The CDR3 here is CASSQDFFGREYQQYF. CDR3 bases: TGCGCCAGCAGCCAAGATTTTTTCGGGCGGGAATATCAGCAGTACTTC.

The V gene is TRBV11-2, the J gene TRBJ2-4; D remains unclear. V was clipped by 5 bases and J by 9 bases, with 20 bases between them. CDR1 SGHAT and CDR2 FQNNGV come from the germline V gene. The length of the CDR3 is 15 residues. The DNA for the CDR3 is TGTGCCAGCAGCCCATCTCCGGTCCAGTCGGGCATTCAGTACTTC. This translates into CASSPSPVQSGIQYF.

This chain links TRBV9 with TRBJ2-7, with D perhaps matching TRBD2 (5 bases). This CDR3 comprises 15 residues. CDR1 and CDR2 (germline): SGDLS, YYNGEE. V dropped 4 bases and J dropped 6 bases, with 20 bases sitting between them. The CDR3 reads CASSPPGFPMGEQYF. CDR3 coding DNA: TGTGCCAGCAGCCCGCCGGGATTCCCGATGGGCGAGCAGTACTTC.

A single count supports this clone. The chain couples TRBV27 to TRBJ1-4; tentative D call: TRBD1 (6 bases). This CDR3 contains 15 residues. The V gene's germline CDR1 is MNHEY and CDR2 SMNVEV (reference sequence). V gave up 4 bases and J gave up 2 bases, with 11 bases separating them. CDR3 residues: CASSSNRVTNEKLFF. DNA for the CDR3: TGTGCCAGCAGTTCCAACAGGGTTACTAATGAAAAACTGTTTTTT.

V usage is TRBV4-1 and J usage is TRBJ1-1; 7 positions match TRBD1. V dropped 1 base and J dropped 7; count of bases not matched to a gene: 6. The CDR3 runs to 14 residues. The V gene's germline CDR1 is MGHRA and CDR2 YSYEKL. DNA for the CDR3: TGCGCCAGCAGCCAAGGAGGGGGCGGGATTGAAGCTTTCTTT. Translated: CASSQGGGGIEAFF.

CDR3 in amino acids: CASSYSEGYGYTF. DNA for the CDR3: TGTGCCAGCAGTTACTCCGAGGGTTATGGCTACACCTTC. The chain carries TRBV6-5 and TRBJ1-2; D unresolved. V gave up 0 bases and J gave up 5 bases, with 7 bases separating them. Germline CDR1 is MNHEY and CDR2 is SVGAGI. The CDR3 contains 13 residues.

For this clone: One end of the junction fails to match germline, which may point to a read error. The gene calls are TRBV30 and TRBJ1-2; 9 bases align to TRBD1. The CDR3 length is 12 residues. Germline V gene lookup returns CDR1 GTSNPN and CDR2 SVGIG (reference sequence). The CDR3 DNA is TGTGCCTGGAGTGGAGGCGACCGGGACAGGGCCTTC. Its protein is CAWSGGDRDRAF.

V and J are TRBV30 and TRBJ2-7; D not certain. V was pared by 3 bases and J by 4 bases, with 10 bases between. The V gene's germline CDR1 is GTSNPN and CDR2 SVGIG (reference sequence). This CDR3 has 12 residues. For the CDR3, the DNA is TGTGCCTGGAGCGATGGTTCTTACGAGCAGTACTTC. Translated, it gives CAWSDGSYEQYF.

V is TRBV4-2 and J is TRBJ1-2, with D perhaps TRBD1 (5 bases). V was cut by 1 base and J by 4 bases, with 10 bases left in between. In germline, CDR1 is LGHNA, CDR2 YNFKEQ. This CDR3 comprises 14 residues. In DNA, the CDR3 is TGTGCCAGCAGCCAAGTTGACAGTCCCTATGGCTACACCTTC. It encodes CASSQVDSPYGYTF.

This chain links TRBV11-3 with TRBJ2-1, with D perhaps given as TRBD1 or TRBD2 (6 bases each). The CDR3 sequence is 15 residues long. V dropped 5 bases and J dropped 4 bases, with 15 bases sitting between them. Germline CDR1 reads SGHNT; CDR2 reads YENEEA. CDR3 coding DNA: TGTGCCAGCAGCCCCCCGGGGGCCAGGTACAATGAGCAGTTCTTC. It codes for CASSPPGARYNEQFF. The whole variable domain, filled in from reference TRBV11-3 and TRBJ2-1, reads EAGVVQSPRYKIIEKKQPVAFWCNPISGHNTLYWYLQNLGQGPELLIRYENEEAVDDSQLPKDRFSAERLKGVDSTLKIQPAELGDSAVYLCASSPPGARYNEQFFGPGTRLTVL.

The J gene is TRBJ1-2, the V gene TRBV27, with D possibly being TRBD1 (5 bases). The germline CDR1 and CDR2 sequences are MNHEY and SMNVEV (reference sequence). Trimming took off 2 bases at V and 10 bases at J, with 14 bases between the two ends. The CDR3 spans 13 residues. As DNA, the CDR3 is TGTGCCAGCAGTTTAAGAGACAGATCCGCCTACACCTTC. Translation: CASSLRDRSAYTF.

In this sample, this clone turned up a few times. The rearrangement links TRBV28 to TRBJ1-2; D is uncertain. The V end lost 3 bases, the J end lost 4 bases, and 6 bases lay between the germline ends. Germline CDR1 MDHEN, CDR2 SYDVKM. The CDR3 covers 12 residues. The CDR3: CASSFNIYGYTF. Written as DNA, the CDR3 is TGTGCCAGCAGTTTCAACATCTATGGCTACACCTTC.

J is TRBJ2-5 and V is TRBV4-1, with 9 nucleotides matching TRBD1. Germline V gene sequence: CDR1 MGHRA, CDR2 YSYEKL. Trimming at V came to 0 bases and at J to 5 bases, leaving 10 bases not matched to a gene. This CDR3 region has 17 residues. The CDR3 here is CASSQDPPQGARETQYF. CDR3 nucleotide sequence: TGCGCCAGCAGCCAAGATCCTCCACAGGGGGCGAGGGAGACCCAGTACTTC.

The gene calls are TRBV27 and TRBJ2-1, with D hard to call. The length of the CDR3 is 16 residues. Germline CDR1 reads MNHEY; CDR2 reads SMNVEV (reference sequence). V was pared by 3 bases and J by 2 bases, with 14 bases between. CDR3 sequence reads: CASSFLGSRAYNEQFF. The CDR3 DNA reads as TGTGCCAGCAGTTTCCTGGGGTCCCGAGCCTACAATGAGCAGTTCTTC.

The chain joins TRBV7-8 to TRBJ2-7; a weak D match, TRBD1 (6 bases). Looked up from germline, CDR1 is SGHVS and CDR2 is FQNEAQ. V was cut by 5 bases and J by 4 bases, with 12 bases left in between. The CDR3 has 13 amino acids. The CDR3: CASSLRQEYEQYF. The CDR3 nucleotides are TGTGCCAGCAGCCTCCGACAGGAGTACGAGCAGTACTTC.

V is TRBV10-3 and J is TRBJ1-4; 7 nucleotides align to TRBD1. This CDR3 comprises 14 residues. Germline V gives CDR1 ENHRY, CDR2 SYGVKD. With V trimmed by 7 bases and J by 5 bases, 7 bases remained unmatched. The CDR3 loop reads CAINPGTENEKLFF. DNA of the CDR3: TGTGCCATCAACCCCGGGACAGAGAATGAAAAACTGTTTTTT.

V gene TRBV5-1 combines with J gene TRBJ2-7; 7 bases match TRBD2. With V trimmed by 0 bases and J by 2 bases, 8 bases remained unmatched. Germline V gene sequence: CDR1 SGHRS, CDR2 YFSETQ. The CDR3 is made up of 16 amino acids. The CDR3 region has the DNA TGCGCCAGCAGCTTGGGGACTAGAAGTGACGCCTACGAGCAGTACTTC. Translation gives CASSLGTRSDAYEQYF.

For the CDR3, the DNA is TGTGCCAGCAGCGTCACTAGCGACAGGCGAAGGGATGAGCAGTTCTTC. It is translated as CASSVTSDRRRDEQFF. V gene TRBV9 combines with J gene TRBJ2-1; tentative D call: TRBD2 (7 bases). The CDR3 has 16 residues. From germline, CDR1 is SGDLS and CDR2 YYNGEE. V was shortened by 2 bases and J by 8 bases, with 20 bases between the two germline ends.

The V and J genes are TRBV10-1 and TRBJ1-4, with D perhaps matching TRBD1 (5 bases). V was cut by 6 bases and J by 7 bases, with 18 bases left in between. Looked up from germline, CDR1 is WNHNN and CDR2 is SYGVQD (reference sequence). This CDR3 has 15 residues. The CDR3 protein is CASSQMGVLAEKLFF. The CDR3 region has the DNA TGCGCCAGCAGCCAGATGGGGGTTTTGGCTGAAAAACTGTTTTTT.

Remarks on this clone: This may arise from a read error, as a much more abundant clone is one base away. The chain links TRBV27 to TRBJ2-1, with no clear D. Trimming cost V 5 bases and J 2 bases, with 1 base left between them. The CDR3 runs 11 residues. CDR1 and CDR2 from the germline V gene are MNHEY and SMNVEV (reference sequence). CDR3 nucleotide sequence: TGTGCCAGCAGTGCCTACAATGAGCAGTTCTTC. Translated: CASSAYNEQFF.

The chain employs TRBV7-2 and TRBJ1-2; tentative D call: TRBD1 (5 bases). The length of the CDR3 is 16 residues. V lost 5 bases to trimming and J lost 1 base, with 17 bases between them. The germline V gene encodes CDR1 SGHTA and CDR2 FQGNSA. The CDR3 sequence is CASSRNPQGFNYGYTF. The CDR3 bases are TGTGCCAGCAGCCGAAATCCCCAGGGATTTAACTATGGCTACACCTTC. Drawing the rest from reference TRBV7-2 and TRBJ1-2, the complete variable domain is GAGVSQSPSNKVTEKGKDVELRCDPISGHTALYWYRQSLGQGLEFLIYFQGNSAPDKSGLPSDRFSAERTGGSVSTLTIQRTQQEDSAVYLCASSRNPQGFNYGYTFGSGTRLTVV.

This chain joins TRBV7-6 and TRBJ2-3; D might be TRBD1 (6 bases). The length of the CDR3 is 16 residues. Germline values: CDR1 SGHVS, CDR2 FNYEAQ. The ends were cut back, 5 bases at V and 2 bases at J, with 17 bases in the middle. The CDR3 bases are TGTGCCAGCAGCCAAACACGACAGGTACCCACAGATACGCAGTATTTT. This sequence encodes CASSQTRQVPTDTQYF.

The chain couples TRBV7-2 to TRBJ2-1, with 9 bases lining up with TRBD1. Germline V gene data show CDR1 as SGHTA and CDR2 as FQGNSA. The length of the CDR3 is 15 residues. J was trimmed by 5 bases and V by 5 bases; bases with no gene match: 7. The CDR3 is CASSQQGAPNNEQFF. For the CDR3, the DNA is TGTGCCAGCAGCCAACAGGGGGCTCCTAACAATGAGCAGTTCTTC.

The chain has TRBV27 and TRBJ2-5, with TRBD1 identical over 7 bases. J lost 6 bases, V lost 0 bases, and 7 bases had no gene match. The germline CDR1 and CDR2 sequences are MNHEY and SMNVEV (reference sequence). This CDR3 spans 15 amino acids. CDR3 sequence (DNA): TGTGCCAGCAGTTTATCACAGGGGTGGTTGAAGACCCAGTACTTC. Translating gives CASSLSQGWLKTQYF.